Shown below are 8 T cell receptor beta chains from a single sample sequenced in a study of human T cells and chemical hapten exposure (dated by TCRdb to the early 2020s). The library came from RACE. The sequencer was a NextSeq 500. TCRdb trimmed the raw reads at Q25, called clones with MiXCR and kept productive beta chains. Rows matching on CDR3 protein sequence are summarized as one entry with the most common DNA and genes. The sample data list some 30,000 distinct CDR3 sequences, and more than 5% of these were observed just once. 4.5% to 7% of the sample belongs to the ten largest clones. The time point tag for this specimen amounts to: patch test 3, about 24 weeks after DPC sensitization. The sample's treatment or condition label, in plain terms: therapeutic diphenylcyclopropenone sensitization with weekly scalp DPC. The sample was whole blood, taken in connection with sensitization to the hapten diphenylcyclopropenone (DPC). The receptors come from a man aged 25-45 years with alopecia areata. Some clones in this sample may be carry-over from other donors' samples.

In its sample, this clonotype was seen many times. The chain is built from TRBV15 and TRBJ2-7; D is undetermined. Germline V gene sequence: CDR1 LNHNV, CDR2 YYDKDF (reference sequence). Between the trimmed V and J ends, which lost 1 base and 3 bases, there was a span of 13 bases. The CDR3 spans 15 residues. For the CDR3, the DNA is TGTGCCACCAGCAGAGTGGAGCCCCAATACTACGAGCAGTACTTC. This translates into CATSRVEPQYYEQYF.

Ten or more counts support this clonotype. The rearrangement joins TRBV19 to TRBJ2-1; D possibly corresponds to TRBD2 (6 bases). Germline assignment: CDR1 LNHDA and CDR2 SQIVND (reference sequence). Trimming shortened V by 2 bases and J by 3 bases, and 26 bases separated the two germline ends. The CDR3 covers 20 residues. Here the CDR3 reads CASSILPGLGLPAYYNEQFF. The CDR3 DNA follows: TGTGCCAGTAGTATACTACCGGGACTTGGACTACCGGCCTACTACAATGAGCAGTTCTTC. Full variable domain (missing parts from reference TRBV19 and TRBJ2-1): DGGITQSPKYLFRKEGQNVTLSCEQNLNHDAMYWYRQDPGQGLRLIYYSQIVNDFQKGDIAEGYSVSREKKESFPLTVTSAQKNPTAFYLCASSILPGLGLPAYYNEQFFGPGTRLTVL.

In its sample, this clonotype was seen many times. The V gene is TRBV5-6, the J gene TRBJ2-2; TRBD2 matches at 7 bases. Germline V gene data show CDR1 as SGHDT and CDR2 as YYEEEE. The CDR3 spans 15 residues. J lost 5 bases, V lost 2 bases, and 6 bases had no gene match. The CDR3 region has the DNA TGTGCCAGCAGCTTCCTTACTAGCGATACCGGGGAGCTGTTTTTT. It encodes CASSFLTSDTGELFF.

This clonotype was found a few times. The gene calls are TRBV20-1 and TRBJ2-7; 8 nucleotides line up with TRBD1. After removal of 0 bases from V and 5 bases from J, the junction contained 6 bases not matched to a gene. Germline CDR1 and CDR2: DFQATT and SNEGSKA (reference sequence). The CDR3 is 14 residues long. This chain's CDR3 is CSARDQDREHEQYF. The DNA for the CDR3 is TGCAGTGCTAGAGATCAGGACAGGGAGCACGAGCAGTACTTC.

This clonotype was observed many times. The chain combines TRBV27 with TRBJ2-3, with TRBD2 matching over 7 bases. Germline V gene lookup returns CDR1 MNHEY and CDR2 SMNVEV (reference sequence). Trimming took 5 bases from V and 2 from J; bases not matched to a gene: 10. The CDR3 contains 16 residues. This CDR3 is CASSPIRLAITDTQYF. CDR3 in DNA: TGTGCCAGCAGTCCTATAAGACTAGCTATCACAGATACGCAGTATTTT.

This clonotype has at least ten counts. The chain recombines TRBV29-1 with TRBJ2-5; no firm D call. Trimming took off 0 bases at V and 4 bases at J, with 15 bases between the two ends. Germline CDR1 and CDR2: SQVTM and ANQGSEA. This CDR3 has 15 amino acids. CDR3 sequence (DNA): TGCAGCGTTGAAGATCGTCTGTTAACCGGAGAGACCCAGTACTTC. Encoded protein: CSVEDRLLTGETQYF.

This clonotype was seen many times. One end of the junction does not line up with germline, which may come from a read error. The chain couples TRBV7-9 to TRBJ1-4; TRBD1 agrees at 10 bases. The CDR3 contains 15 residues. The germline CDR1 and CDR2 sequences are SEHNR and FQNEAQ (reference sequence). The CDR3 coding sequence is TGTGCCAGCAGCACCGGACAGGGGGTGGGGGAAAACCTGTTTTTT. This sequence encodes CASSTGQGVGENLFF.

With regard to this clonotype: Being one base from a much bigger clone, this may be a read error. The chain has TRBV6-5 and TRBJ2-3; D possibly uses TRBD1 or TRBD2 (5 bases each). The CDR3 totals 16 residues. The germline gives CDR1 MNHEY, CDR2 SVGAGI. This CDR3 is CACSPMRGVVTDTQYF. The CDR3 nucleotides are TGTGCCTGCAGCCCCATGAGAGGGGTCGTCACAGATACGCAGTATTTT.